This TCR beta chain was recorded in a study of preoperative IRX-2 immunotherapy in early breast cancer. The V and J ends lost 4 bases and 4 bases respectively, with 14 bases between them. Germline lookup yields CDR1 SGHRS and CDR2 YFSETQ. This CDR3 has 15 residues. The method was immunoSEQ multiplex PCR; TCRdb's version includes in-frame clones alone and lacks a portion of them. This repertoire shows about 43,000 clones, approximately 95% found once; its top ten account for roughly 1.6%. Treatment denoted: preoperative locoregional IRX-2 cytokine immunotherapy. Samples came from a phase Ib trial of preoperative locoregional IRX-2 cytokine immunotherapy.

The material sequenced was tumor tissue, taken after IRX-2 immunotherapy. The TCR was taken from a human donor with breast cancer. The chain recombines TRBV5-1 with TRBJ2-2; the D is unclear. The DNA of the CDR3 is TGCGCCAGCAGCCCCGTGAGCTTAGGCACCGGGGAGCTGTTTTTT. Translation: CASSPVSLGTGELFF.